This entry concerns a single T cell receptor beta chain. Generated by immunoSEQ multiplex PCR, the TCRdb table keeps only in-frame clones and is missing some. The table includes a few hundred thousand clones, around 87% detected once. This specimen belongs to a study of shared clonotypes between healthy human individuals. Turning to the study itself: Per donor, three plates held CD4 naive cells, three held CD4 memory, two held CD8 naive and one held CD8 memory.

The CDR3 is 14 residues long. Germline V gene sequence: CDR1 SGHRS, CDR2 YFSETQ. The trim removed 0 bases at V and 5 bases at J, leaving 5 bases unmatched. The TCR was taken from a man aged 18 to 29 in good health. The sample consisted of memory CD8+ T cells sorted from blood. Stated subset: CD45RO+ cells pooled with CCR7-negative TemRA cells. V is TRBV5-1 and J is TRBJ2-7, with TRBD1 identical over 7 bases. DNA of the CDR3: TGCGCCAGCAGCTTGGCCAACAGGGGACACGAGCAGTACTTC. It yields the protein CASSLANRGHEQYF.